The subject of this entry is one T cell receptor (beta chain). The sample originates from a study of blood T cell repertoires in COVID-19. Overall study context: Samples representing acute and convalescent COVID-19 were sourced from the United States, Italy and Spain. T cells, B-cell-depleted T cells, or PBMCs provided the cDNA or gDNA that served as material.

Authors' data handling: Amplifying reference gene primers gave estimates of nucleated cell counts. Profiled with immunoSEQ multiplex PCR; TCRdb holds only in-frame clones, not every one. D and trimming come from the DNA, and the V and J calls and clone size come from that table. The data contain around 100,000 clones, roughly 80% of them singletons. Material: peripheral blood. The receptor was derived from a man aged 45-65 years with acute or convalescent COVID-19.

The CDR3: CASSHYSYNEQFF. The CDR3 region has the DNA TGTGCCAGCAGCCATTACTCCTACAATGAGCAGTTCTTC. The chain employs TRBV4-2 and TRBJ2-1; D gene uncertain. The V gene lost 3 bases and the J gene lost 0 bases, with 3 bases spanning the gap. Germline V gene lookup returns CDR1 LGHNA and CDR2 YNFKEQ. The CDR3 has 13 residues.